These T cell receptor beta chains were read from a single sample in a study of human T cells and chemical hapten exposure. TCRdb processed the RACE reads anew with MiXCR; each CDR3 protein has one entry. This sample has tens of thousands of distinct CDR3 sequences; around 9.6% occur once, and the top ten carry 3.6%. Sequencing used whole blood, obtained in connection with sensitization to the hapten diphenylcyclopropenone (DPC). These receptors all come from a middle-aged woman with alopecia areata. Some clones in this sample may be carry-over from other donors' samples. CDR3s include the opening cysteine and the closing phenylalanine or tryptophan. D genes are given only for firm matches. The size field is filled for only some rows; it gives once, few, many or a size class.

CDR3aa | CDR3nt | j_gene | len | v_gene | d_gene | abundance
CASSLTGGANVLTF | TGTGCCAGCAGCTTAACGGGAGGGGCCAACGTCCTGACTTTC | TRBJ2-6 | 14 | TRBV7-2 | - | many
CASSPFPGVNTEAFF | TGTGCCAGCTCACCCTTCCCAGGGGTGAACACTGAAGCTTTCTTT | TRBJ1-1 | 15 | TRBV18 | - | few
CASSPSGTGTNEQYF | TGTGCCAGCAGCCCCTCAGGGACAGGGACCAACGAGCAGTACTTC | TRBJ2-7 | 15 | TRBV7-9 | TRBD1 | -
CASSYGPNTEAFF | TGTGCCAGCAGTTACGGACCGAACACTGAAGCTTTCTTT | TRBJ1-1 | 13 | TRBV6-6 | - | many
CASSMGRQGNQPQHF | TGTGCCAGCAGCATGGGACGGCAGGGCAATCAGCCCCAGCATTTT | TRBJ1-5 | 15 | TRBV7-2 | - | few
CAIRYGHNYEQYF | TGTGCCATACGTTACGGCCATAACTACGAGCAGTACTTC | TRBJ2-7 | 13 | TRBV2 | - | few
CASSPGHQETQYF | TGTGCCAGCAGTCCAGGGCATCAAGAGACCCAGTACTTC | TRBJ2-5 | 13 | TRBV28 | - | few
CASTFRGRGASGTQYF | TGTGCCAGCACCTTTAGAGGGCGGGGGGCCTCCGGGACCCAGTACTTC | TRBJ2-5 | 16 | TRBV12-3/TRBV12-4 | TRBD2 | few
CTPTARNTEAFF | TGCACCCCGACAGCCCGCAACACTGAAGCTTTCTTT | TRBJ1-1 | 12 | TRBV20-1 | - | -
CASSYSRANEKLFF | TGTGCCAGCAGTTACAGCAGGGCCAATGAAAAACTGTTTTTT | TRBJ1-4 | 14 | TRBV6-5 | - | -
CLGARDSYEQYF | TGCTTAGGCGCCAGGGACTCCTACGAGCAGTACTTC | TRBJ2-7 | 12 | TRBV20-1 | - | -
CASSRDPGTGSNEQFF | TGTGCCAGCAGCCGGGACCCCGGGACAGGGTCCAATGAGCAGTTCTTC | TRBJ2-1 | 16 | TRBV5-6 | TRBD1 | many
CASVKSVGEKLFF | TGTGCCAGCGTAAAGTCCGTGGGTGAAAAACTGTTTTTT | TRBJ1-4 | 13 | TRBV7-9 | - | many
CASSQLLPGLAGTIAKNIQYF | TGTGCCAGCAGCCAGTTACTACCGGGACTAGCGGGGACTATAGCCAAAAACATTCAGTACTTC | TRBJ2-4 | 21 | TRBV3-1 | TRBD2 | -
CASKEWGASGANVLTF | TGTGCCAGCAAGGAGTGGGGGGCCTCTGGGGCCAACGTCCTGACTTTC | TRBJ2-6 | 16 | TRBV28 | - | -
CASGNGPFDLETQYF | TGTGCGAGCGGAAACGGTCCTTTCGATTTGGAGACCCAGTACTTC | TRBJ2-5 | 15 | TRBV2 | - | few
CASSPDRGMYNEQFF | TGTGCCAGCTCCCCGGACAGGGGGATGTACAATGAGCAGTTCTTC | TRBJ2-1 | 15 | TRBV18 | TRBD1 | many
CASSIVAGSYNEQFF | TGTGCCAGTAGTATAGTCGCGGGGTCTTACAATGAGCAGTTCTTC | TRBJ2-1 | 15 | TRBV19 | - | -
CASSPQGSSSYNEQFF | TGTGCCAGCAGTCCCCAGGGGTCCAGCTCCTACAATGAGCAGTTCTTC | TRBJ2-1 | 16 | TRBV12-3/TRBV12-4 | - | -
CASSSDIGSYEQYF | TGTGCCAGCTCATCGGACATCGGGTCCTACGAGCAGTACTTC | TRBJ2-7 | 14 | TRBV18 | - | -
CATSGEWDTGELFF | TGTGCCACCAGTGGTGAATGGGACACCGGGGAGCTGTTTTTT | TRBJ2-2 | 14 | TRBV24-1 | - | -
CASSLAGDRKETQYF | TGTGCCAGCAGCTTAGCGGGGGACAGAAAAGAGACCCAGTACTTC | TRBJ2-5 | 15 | TRBV7-8 | TRBD1 | few
CASSQDPASGDYEQYF | TGTGCCAGCAGCCAAGATCCGGCTAGCGGGGACTACGAGCAGTACTTC | TRBJ2-7 | 16 | TRBV4-2 | TRBD2 | few
CASSWAGGPGETQYF | TGTGCCAGTAGTTGGGCAGGGGGCCCTGGAGAGACCCAGTACTTC | TRBJ2-5 | 15 | TRBV19 | TRBD1 | few
CASSRQGIEQYF | TGTGCCAGCAGTCGTCAGGGTATCGAGCAGTACTTC | TRBJ2-7 | 12 | TRBV6-5 | - | -
CSVEGLGYTQYF | TGCAGCGTTGAAGGGTTGGGGTATACGCAGTATTTT | TRBJ2-3 | 12 | TRBV29-1 | - | -
CASSPGGRSSGNTIYF | TGTGCCAGCTCACCAGGGGGAAGGAGCTCTGGAAACACCATATATTTT | TRBJ1-3 | 16 | TRBV18 | - | many
CASSLTGINSPLHF | TGTGCCAGCAGCCTGACAGGGATTAATTCACCCCTCCACTTT | TRBJ1-6 | 14 | TRBV9 | TRBD1 | many
CASSVDGGTYNEQFF | TGTGCCAGCAGCGTAGACGGGGGCACCTACAATGAGCAGTTCTTC | TRBJ2-1 | 15 | TRBV9 | - | few
CATRDRVNTEAFF | TGTGCCACTCGGGACAGGGTGAACACTGAAGCTTTCTTT | TRBJ1-1 | 13 | TRBV11-2 | TRBD1 | few
CASSQGTGPDTQYF | TGCGCCAGCAGCCAAGGTACGGGGCCAGATACGCAGTATTTT | TRBJ2-3 | 14 | TRBV4-1 | - | -
CASSGSGGNQPQHF | TGCGCCAGCAGCGGGTCGGGGGGAAATCAGCCCCAGCATTTT | TRBJ1-5 | 14 | TRBV10-2 | - | few
CASTSRSYNEQFF | TGTGCCAGCACCTCCCGCTCCTACAATGAGCAGTTCTTC | TRBJ2-1 | 13 | TRBV27 | - | many
CATWDSLGNEQFF | TGTGCCACCTGGGACAGTCTAGGGAATGAGCAGTTCTTC | TRBJ2-1 | 13 | TRBV6-5 | TRBD1 | -
CASSPQGQGAGAFF | TGTGCCAGCAGCCCCCAGGGACAGGGGGCAGGAGCTTTCTTT | TRBJ1-1 | 14 | TRBV5-4 | TRBD1 | many
CASSFGPGTDTQYF | TGTGCCAGCAGCTTCGGGCCCGGCACAGATACGCAGTATTTT | TRBJ2-3 | 14 | TRBV7-2 | - | few
CSALGLAEGEQYF | TGCAGCGCCCTGGGGCTCGCCGAGGGCGAGCAGTACTTC | TRBJ2-7 | 13 | TRBV29-1 | - | -
CASSLYLRVKGELFF | TGTGCCAGCAGCCTTTACCTGCGGGTCAAGGGGGAGCTGTTTTTT | TRBJ2-2 | 15 | TRBV28 | - | -
CASSLGTIIYNEQFF | TGCGCCAGCAGCTTGGGGACAATCATATACAATGAGCAGTTCTTC | TRBJ2-1 | 15 | TRBV5-1 | - | -
CSVEIQMNTGELFF | TGCAGCGTTGAAATACAGATGAACACCGGGGAGCTGTTTTTT | TRBJ2-2 | 14 | TRBV29-1 | - | few
CASSRPGQSSYNSPLHF | TGTGCCAGCAGCCGCCCTGGACAGAGCTCCTATAATTCACCCCTCCACTTT | TRBJ1-6 | 17 | TRBV7-9 | - | many
CASSLGRPSTDTQYF | TGTGCCAGCAGCTTGGGAAGACCTAGCACAGATACGCAGTATTTT | TRBJ2-3 | 15 | TRBV5-4 | - | -
CASSPMQGSYEQYF | TGTGCCAGCAGCCCAATGCAAGGCTCCTACGAGCAGTACTTC | TRBJ2-7 | 14 | TRBV28 | - | -
CASSQDLAGGTNIQYF | TGTGCCAGCAGCCAAGATCTGGCAGGGGGGACGAACATTCAGTACTTC | TRBJ2-4 | 16 | TRBV3-1 | - | few
CASSFGGSTGELFF | TGTGCCAGCAGTTTCGGGGGTAGCACCGGGGAGCTGTTTTTT | TRBJ2-2 | 14 | TRBV21-1 | - | many
CASRFNTGELFF | TGTGCCAGCAGGTTTAACACCGGGGAGCTGTTTTTT | TRBJ2-2 | 12 | TRBV11-2 | - | many
CSVALRELKTDTQYF | TGCAGCGTTGCACTCCGGGAACTGAAGACAGATACGCAGTATTTT | TRBJ2-3 | 15 | TRBV29-1 | - | few
CSARVRRYNQPQHF | TGCAGTGCTAGAGTAAGGCGGTACAATCAGCCCCAGCATTTT | TRBJ1-5 | 14 | TRBV20-1 | - | -
CASSYVGIGTDTQYF | TGTGCCAGCAGTTACGTGGGGATCGGCACAGATACGCAGTATTTT | TRBJ2-3 | 15 | TRBV6-2/TRBV6-3 | - | -
CASALIVSGNTIYF | TGTGCCAGTGCCCTCATAGTCTCTGGAAACACCATATATTTT | TRBJ1-3 | 14 | TRBV7-8 | - | -
CASSLSGGGGGELFF | TGTGCCAGCAGCCTTAGCGGGGGAGGTGGCGGGGAGCTGTTTTTT | TRBJ2-2 | 15 | TRBV27 | TRBD2 | many